These 12 T cell receptor beta chains were sequenced from one sample in a study of OX40 agonist ivuxolimab in advanced cancers. Measured with immunoSEQ multiplex PCR; TCRdb has only the in-frame clones, and not every one. The sample holds tens of thousands of clones; more than 75% are singletons and the top ten take under 3.5%. Source: CD4+ or CD8+ T cells sorted from blood, taken in a trial of the OX40 agonist ivuxolimab. The receptors were sampled from an adult with an advanced solid tumor such as melanoma, head and neck, liver or kidney cancer.

J is TRBJ1-5 and V is TRBV11-2; D remains ambiguous. V lost 4 bases to trimming and J lost 3 bases, with 4 bases between them. CDR3 length: 12 residues. Germline values: CDR1 SGHAT, CDR2 FQNNGV. CDR3 sequence: CASSSPNQPQHF. The CDR3 region has the DNA TGTGCCAGCAGCTCCCCCAATCAGCCCCAGCATTTT.

The chain links TRBV25-1 to TRBJ2-3; D gene uncertain. The V gene lost 2 bases and the J gene lost 4 bases, with 7 bases spanning the gap. CDR3 size: 13 residues. CDR1 MGHDK and CDR2 SYGVNS come from the germline V gene. CDR3 sequence (DNA): TGTGCCAGCAGTGAACCTGGCGCAGATACGCAGTATTTT. Translated: CASSEPGADTQYF.

This clone came up a few times. CDR3 loop: CASLYRSGANVLTF. CDR3 sequence (DNA): TGTGCCAGCCTTTACAGGTCTGGGGCCAACGTCCTGACTTTC. This chain links TRBV5-6 with TRBJ2-6; D is possibly TRBD1 (5 bases). V shed 7 bases and J shed 1 base, with 9 bases lying between them. This CDR3 comprises 14 residues. Germline CDR1 reads SGHDT; CDR2 reads YYEEEE. Together with reference TRBV5-6 and TRBJ2-6, the CDR3 gives the full variable domain: DAGVTQSPTHLIKTRGQQVTLRCSPKSGHDTVSWYQQALGQGPQFIFQYYEEEERQRGNFPDRFSGHQFPNYSSELNVNALLLGDSALYLCASLYRSGANVLTFGAGSRLTVL.

This clone was found once. The chain uses TRBV27 and TRBJ1-2, with 7 positions matching TRBD1. CDR1 MNHEY and CDR2 SMNVEV come from the germline V gene (reference sequence). V lost 5 bases, J lost 8 bases, and 14 bases stayed unmatched. The CDR3 has 15 amino acids. Here the CDR3 DNA reads TGTGCCAGCAGTCCCTCGTTCGACAGGGCGAACGGCTACACCTTC. Amino acid sequence: CASSPSFDRANGYTF.

This rearrangement joins TRBV15 to TRBJ1-1; 7 bases fit TRBD1. The J segment lost 4 bases and the V segment lost 7 bases, leaving 12 bases of the junction unmatched. Germline V gene data show CDR1 as LNHNV and CDR2 as YYDKDF (reference sequence). CDR3 length: 15 amino acids. The CDR3 here is CATKGAGGRSTEAFF. As DNA, the CDR3 is TGTGCCACCAAAGGGGCAGGGGGGAGGAGCACTGAAGCTTTCTTT. Variable domain in full (rest from reference TRBV15 and TRBJ1-1): DAMVIQNPRYQVTQFGKPVTLSCSQTLNHNVMYWYQQKSSQAPKLLFHYYDKDFNNEADTPDNFQSRRPNTSFCFLDIRSPGLGDTAMYLCATKGAGGRSTEAFFGQGTRLTVV.

The gene calls are TRBV20-1 and TRBJ1-2; D is unresolved. Per germline, CDR1 DFQATT and CDR2 SNEGSKA (reference sequence). Trimming took 0 bases from V and 5 from J, leaving 4 bases between them. The CDR3 is 11 residues long. CDR3 region: CSARDAYGYTF. CDR3 coding DNA: TGCAGTGCTAGAGATGCGTATGGCTACACCTTC.

The rearrangement links TRBV18 to TRBJ1-2; 11 nucleotides align to TRBD1. Per germline, CDR1 KGHSH and CDR2 LQKENI. CDR3 length equals 16 residues. Trimming at V came to 2 bases and at J to 4 bases, leaving 6 bases not matched to a gene. The CDR3 loop reads CASSPRGDRGIYGYTF. CDR3 DNA: TGTGCCAGCTCACCAAGGGGGGACAGGGGGATCTATGGCTACACCTTC.

This clone has just one count. At one of its ends the junction is not consistent with the germline gene, which may arise from a read error. V is TRBV30 and J is TRBJ2-4; 7 bases line up with TRBD1. CDR3 length: 16 amino acids. Germline CDR1 GTSNPN, CDR2 SVGIG (reference sequence). Here the CDR3 reads CAWKGYLDRDRIFLTF. The CDR3 DNA follows: TGTGCCTGGAAGGGGTATTTGGATAGGGACAGAATCTTTCTTACCTTC.

The CDR3, as DNA: TGTGCCAGCAGCTTGTTGCCAGGGGCGGACTCTGGAAACACCATATATTTT. Its translation is CASSLLPGADSGNTIYF. This chain connects TRBV5-6 to TRBJ1-3, with D possibly matching TRBD1 (6 bases). This CDR3 comprises 17 residues. V was shortened by 1 base and J by 0 bases, with 14 bases between the two germline ends. The V gene's germline CDR1 is SGHDT and CDR2 YYEEEE.

V usage is TRBV19 and J usage is TRBJ2-2, with TRBD1 identical over 7 bases. Unmatched junction bases numbered 6, after V lost 4 bases and J lost 7 bases. This CDR3 region has 14 residues. Germline V gene sequence: CDR1 LNHDA, CDR2 SQIVND (reference sequence). This CDR3 is CASSSDRVGGELFF. DNA of the CDR3: TGTGCCAGTAGTAGCGACAGGGTGGGCGGGGAGCTGTTTTTT.

The V gene is TRBV5-1, the J gene TRBJ2-3; D perhaps matches TRBD2 (6 bases). Trimming removed 5 bases from V and 2 bases from J, with 12 bases in between. CDR1 SGHRS and CDR2 YFSETQ come from the germline V gene. This CDR3 is 14 amino acids long. DNA for the CDR3: TGCGCCAGCAGGGATAGCGGACCCACAGATACGCAGTATTTT. Protein sequence: CASRDSGPTDTQYF.

This sequence joins TRBV4-3 and TRBJ1-5; D possibly corresponds to TRBD1 (5 bases). Trimming took 4 bases from V and 5 from J, leaving 9 bases between them. The CDR3 consists of 13 residues. Germline V lookup: CDR1 LGHNA, CDR2 YSLEER. The CDR3: CASSRGVDQPQHF. The DNA for the CDR3 is TGCGCCAGCAGCCGAGGGGTTGATCAGCCCCAGCATTTT.